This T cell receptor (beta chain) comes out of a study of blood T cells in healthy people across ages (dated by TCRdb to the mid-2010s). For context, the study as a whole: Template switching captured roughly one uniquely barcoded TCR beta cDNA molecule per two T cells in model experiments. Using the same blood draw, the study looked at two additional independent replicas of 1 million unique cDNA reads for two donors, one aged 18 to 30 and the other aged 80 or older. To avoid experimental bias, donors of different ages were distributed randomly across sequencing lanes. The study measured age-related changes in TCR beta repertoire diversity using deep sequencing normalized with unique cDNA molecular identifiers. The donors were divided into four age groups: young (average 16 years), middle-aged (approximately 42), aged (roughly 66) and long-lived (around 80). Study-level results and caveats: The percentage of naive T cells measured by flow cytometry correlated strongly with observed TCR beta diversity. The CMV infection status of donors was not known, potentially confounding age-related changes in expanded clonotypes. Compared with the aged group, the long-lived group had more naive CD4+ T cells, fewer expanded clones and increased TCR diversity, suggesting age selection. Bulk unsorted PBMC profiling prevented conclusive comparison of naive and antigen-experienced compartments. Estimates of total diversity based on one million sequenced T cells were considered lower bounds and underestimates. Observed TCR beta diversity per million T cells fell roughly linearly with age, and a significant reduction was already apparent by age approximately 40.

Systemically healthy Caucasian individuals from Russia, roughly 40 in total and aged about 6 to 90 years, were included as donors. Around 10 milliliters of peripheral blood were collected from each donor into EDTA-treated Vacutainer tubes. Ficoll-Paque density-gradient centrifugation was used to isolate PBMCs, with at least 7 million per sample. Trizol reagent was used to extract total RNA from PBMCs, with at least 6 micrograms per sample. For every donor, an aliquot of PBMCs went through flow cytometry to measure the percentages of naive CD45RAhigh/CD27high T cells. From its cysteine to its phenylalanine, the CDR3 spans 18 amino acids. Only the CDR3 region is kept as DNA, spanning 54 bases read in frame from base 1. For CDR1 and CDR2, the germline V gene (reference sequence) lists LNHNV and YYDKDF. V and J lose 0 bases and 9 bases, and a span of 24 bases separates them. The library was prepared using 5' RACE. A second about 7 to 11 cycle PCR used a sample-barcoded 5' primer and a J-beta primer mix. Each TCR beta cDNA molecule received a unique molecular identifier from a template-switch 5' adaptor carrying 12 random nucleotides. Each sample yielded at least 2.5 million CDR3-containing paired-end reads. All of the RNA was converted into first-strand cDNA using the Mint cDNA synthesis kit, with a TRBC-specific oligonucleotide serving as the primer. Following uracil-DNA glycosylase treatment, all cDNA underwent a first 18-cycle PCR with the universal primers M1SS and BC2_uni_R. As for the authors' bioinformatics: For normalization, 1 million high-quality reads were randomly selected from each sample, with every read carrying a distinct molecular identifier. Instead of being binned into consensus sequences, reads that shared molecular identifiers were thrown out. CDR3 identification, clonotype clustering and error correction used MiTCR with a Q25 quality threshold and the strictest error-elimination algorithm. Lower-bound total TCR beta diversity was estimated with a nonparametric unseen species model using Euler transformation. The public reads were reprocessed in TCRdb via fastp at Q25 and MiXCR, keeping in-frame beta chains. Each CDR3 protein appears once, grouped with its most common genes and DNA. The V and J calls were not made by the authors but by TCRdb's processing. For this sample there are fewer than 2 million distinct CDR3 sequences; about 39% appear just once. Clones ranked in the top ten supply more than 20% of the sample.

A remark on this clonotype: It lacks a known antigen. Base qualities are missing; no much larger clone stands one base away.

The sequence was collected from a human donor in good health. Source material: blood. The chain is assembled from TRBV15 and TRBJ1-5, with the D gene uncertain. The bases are TGTGCCACCAGCAGAGATTTGGGTACCGTGAAGGTTCCTCGGCCCCAGCATTTT. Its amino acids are CATSRDLGTVKVPRPQHF.